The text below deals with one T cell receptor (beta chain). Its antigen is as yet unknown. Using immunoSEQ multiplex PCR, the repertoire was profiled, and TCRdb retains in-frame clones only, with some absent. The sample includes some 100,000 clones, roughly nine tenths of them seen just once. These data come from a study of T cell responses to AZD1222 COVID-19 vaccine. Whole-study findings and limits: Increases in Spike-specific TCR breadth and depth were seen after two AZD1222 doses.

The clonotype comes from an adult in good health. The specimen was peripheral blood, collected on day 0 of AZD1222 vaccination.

The CDR3 nucleotides are TGTGCCAGCAGCCAAGCTGAGGGGAGTGAAGCTTTCTTT. This gives the protein CASSQAEGSEAFF. The rearrangement joins TRBV3-1 (or the pseudogene TRBV3-2) to TRBJ1-1; D may be TRBD1 (5 bases). The germline V gene has CDR1 LGHDT and CDR2 YNNKEL (reference sequence). V lost 1 base to trimming and J lost 7 bases, with 10 bases between them. CDR3 size: 13 residues.